This TCR beta chain was identified in a study of control samples from healthy donors and cancer patients. Germline CDR1 is MDHEN and CDR2 is SYDVKM. The length of the CDR3 is 12 residues. Trimming shortened V by 5 bases and J by 0 bases, and 5 bases separated the two germline ends. Repertoires were generated with immunoSEQ multiplex PCR, while TCRdb's copy carries only in-frame clones and drops some. The sample contains 50,000 or so clones, 85% to 95% of which appear only once. Sequencing was carried out using blood. The sequence was obtained from a man aged 25 to 40 in good health. V gene TRBV28 combines with J gene TRBJ2-7; D not certain. The CDR3 nucleotides read TGTGCCAGCAGTGCCCCCTCCTACGAGCAGTACTTC. This encodes CASSAPSYEQYF.